Reported below is one T cell receptor beta chain. Its antigen remains undetermined. The record has no base qualities; no much larger clone is one base away. The donors were healthy, HIV-negative adults with no recently reported acute infections or vaccinations. All donors were Caucasian adults living in Nashville, Tennessee, USA. CD4+ T cells were enriched through magnetic negative selection, after which naive cells were positively selected on CD45RA and the remaining negative fraction served as the memory subset. After blood collection by leukapheresis, PBMCs were isolated using Ficoll-Histopaque density gradient centrifugation and then cryopreserved in the vapor phase of liquid nitrogen. Analytical flow cytometry was used to check the purity and quantity of each magnetically sorted T cell population. Each sorted fraction had its genomic DNA isolated and then quantified by UV absorbance on a Nanodrop 2000c.

This entry belongs to a study of shared clonotypes between healthy human individuals (dated by TCRdb to the early 2020s). The study in broad terms: The cohort included three men and a couple of women between 18 and 49 years of age. Between about 0.8 and 9 billion PBMCs per donor were obtained by leukapheresis. To estimate repertoire size and how much clonotypes are shared between individuals, the study performed deep sequencing of blood TCR repertoires from a few healthy adults. To increase sequencing depth and limit assay-specific biases, TCR repertoire library preparation and sequencing were carried out by different laboratories using diverse techniques. Per donor, three plates each were used for CD4 naive and CD4 memory, two for CD8 naive, and one for CD8 memory. General conclusions and limits of the study: Clonotypes shared by all four sorted-subset donors showed higher generation probabilities than non-shared clonotypes. Even with the large sequencing depth, rarefaction of the sorted-subset datasets indicated that sequencing was incomplete. Pairwise subsampling indicated that sequencing depth was expected to affect the degree of clonotype sharing among donors. The small number of donors limited the genetic and exposure-history diversity represented. Sampling was restricted to blood, and TCR repertoires in tissue are likely to differ from TCR repertoires in blood. Across several donors, 5% to 6% of naive CD4, around 3.3% of naive CD8, 2.3% of memory CD4, and under 0.45% of memory CD8 clonotypes were shared. Estimated clonotype richness was generally larger for naive than for memory subsets.

Using the deep immunoSEQ assay, TCR CDR3 regions were amplified from genomic DNA by multiplex PCR. For each cell subset, the extracted genomic DNA was distributed evenly across all wells of several immunoSEQ 96-well plates, and each plate served as one replicate. Each replicate PCR for sorted subsets received roughly 0.2 ug genomic DNA, equal to some 32,000 T cell genomes. The purified libraries were quantified using a Qubit 3.0 fluorometer, sized with a Bioanalyzer 2100, and then quantified again using the KAPA Library Quantification kit. Each immunoSEQ 96-well plate was sequenced on its own single-read 150-cycle Illumina NextSeq 550 flow cell. In the authors' own workflow: Because the immunoSEQ output included only junctional sequences and no quality scores, the filtering could not be the same as the filtering used for full-length reads. Sequences were annotated with PyIR, a Python wrapper for IgBLAST v1.9, using IMGT germline references to assign V/J genes and CDR3. Reads were filtered out if the reads had weak V/J assignments (E-value above 1e-6), no CDR3, stop codons, out-of-frame junctions, or ambiguous translated residues. V3J clonotypes were defined as sequences sharing the same inferred V gene, J gene, and CDR3 amino acid sequence. Percentage overlap between repertoires was calculated by dividing the number of shared unique clonotypes by the size of the smaller repertoire. Repertoire richness was assessed with RTK rarefaction, the Chao1 estimator, and Recon v2.1 estimates of unobserved clonotypes. Generation probabilities were computed with OLGA for all TCRbeta clonotypes obtained by the gDNA method from several donors. TCRdb stores this immuneACCESS table with in-frame sequences only. Part of the clones is absent; in the studies checked, under half of the shortfall reflects unresolved V genes, and no reason is known for the rest. For V, J and clone size, that table is used; D and trimming come from the DNA. This sample lists approximately 1.5 million clones; 98% were detected once. Jointly, the top ten make up about 0.45% of the sample.

V is cut by 0 bases and J by 0 bases, and the space between the germline ends is 9 bases. The germline V gene (reference sequence) specifies PRHDT as CDR1 and FYEKMQ as CDR2. The CDR3 measures 15 amino acids from cysteine to phenylalanine. Only the CDR3 region is kept as DNA, spanning 45 bases read in frame from base 1. The chain joins TRBV13 to TRBJ2-7; possibly the D gene is TRBD2, per 5 matching bases. The source is a man aged 25-45 years in good health. Sequenced input: naive CD4+ T cells sorted from blood. The cell subset or site label for this specimen denotes: CD45RA+ positively selected. CDR3 reads: CASSLGWESSYEQYF. The bases read TGTGCCAGCAGCTTAGGGTGGGAGAGCTCCTACGAGCAGTACTTC.